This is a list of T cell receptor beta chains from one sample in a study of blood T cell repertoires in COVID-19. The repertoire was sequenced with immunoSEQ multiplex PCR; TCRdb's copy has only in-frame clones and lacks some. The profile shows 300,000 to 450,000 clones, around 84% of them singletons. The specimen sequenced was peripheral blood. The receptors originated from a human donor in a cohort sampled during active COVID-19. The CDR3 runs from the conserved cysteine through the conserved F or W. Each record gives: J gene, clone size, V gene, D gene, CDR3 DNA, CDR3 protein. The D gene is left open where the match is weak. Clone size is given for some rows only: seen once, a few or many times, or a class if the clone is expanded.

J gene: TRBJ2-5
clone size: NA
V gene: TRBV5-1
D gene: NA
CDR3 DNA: TGCGCCAGCAGCTACAGGGTCAACCAAGAGACCCAGTACTTC
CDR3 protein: CASSYRVNQETQYF

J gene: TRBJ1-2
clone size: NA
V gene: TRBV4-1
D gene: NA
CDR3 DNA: TGCGCCAGCAGCCAAGATTTAGGGGCTAGTGGCTACACCTTC
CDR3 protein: CASSQDLGASGYTF

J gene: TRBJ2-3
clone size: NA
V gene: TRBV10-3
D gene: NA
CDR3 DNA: TGTGCCTCACGTCTAGAGAGGGAGACAGATACGCAGTATTTT
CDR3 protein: CASRLERETDTQYF

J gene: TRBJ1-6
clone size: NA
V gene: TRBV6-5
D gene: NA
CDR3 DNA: TGTGCCAGCAGTCCTAATCGACAGGTTCCGTCACCCCTCCACTTT
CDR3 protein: CASSPNRQVPSPLHF

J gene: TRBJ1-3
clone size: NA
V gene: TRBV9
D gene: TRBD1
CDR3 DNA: TGTGCCAGCAGCGCAGGAGGGGGGACAGTAGGAAACACCATATATTTT
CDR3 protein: CASSAGGGTVGNTIYF

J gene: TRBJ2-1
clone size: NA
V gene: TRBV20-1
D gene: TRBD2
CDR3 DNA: TGCAGTGCTAGTCAGCCTAGCGGGAGCTACAATGAGCAGTTCTTC
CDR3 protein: CSASQPSGSYNEQFF

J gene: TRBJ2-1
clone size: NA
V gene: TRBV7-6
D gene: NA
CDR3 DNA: TGTGCCAGCAGCAAACAGGGACACTCCTACAATGAGCAGTTCTTC
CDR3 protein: CASSKQGHSYNEQFF

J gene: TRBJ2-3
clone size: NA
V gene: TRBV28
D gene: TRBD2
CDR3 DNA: TGTGCCGGGGGAGGGGAACGAGCAGATACGCAGTATTTT
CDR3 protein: CAGGGERADTQYF

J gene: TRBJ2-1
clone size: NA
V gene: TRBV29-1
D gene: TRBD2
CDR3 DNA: TGCAGCGTTGGTCTTGGCGGGAGCGGGGACAATGAGCAGTTCTTC
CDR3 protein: CSVGLGGSGDNEQFF

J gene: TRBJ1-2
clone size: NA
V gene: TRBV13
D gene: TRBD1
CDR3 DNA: TGTGCCAGCAGCTTGAACAGGGGATACTATGGCTACACCTTC
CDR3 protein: CASSLNRGYYGYTF

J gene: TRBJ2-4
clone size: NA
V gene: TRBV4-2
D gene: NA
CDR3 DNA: TGTGCCAGCAGCCAAAACCTCCCGGGATACATTCAGTACTTC
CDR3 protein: CASSQNLPGYIQYF

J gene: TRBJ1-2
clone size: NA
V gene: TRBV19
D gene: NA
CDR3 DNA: TGTGCCAGTAGTATGGGCAGGGTGTCTGGAGATGGCTACACCTTC
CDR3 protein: CASSMGRVSGDGYTF

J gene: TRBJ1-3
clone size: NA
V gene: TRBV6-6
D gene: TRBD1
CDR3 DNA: TGTGCCAGCAGTTTACAGGGGGCGTCTGGAAACACCATATATTTT
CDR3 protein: CASSLQGASGNTIYF

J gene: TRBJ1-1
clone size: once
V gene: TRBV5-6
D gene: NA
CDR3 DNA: TGTGCCAGCAGCGGGGTAAGGGAGGCGAACACTGAAGCTTTCTTT
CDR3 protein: CASSGVREANTEAFF

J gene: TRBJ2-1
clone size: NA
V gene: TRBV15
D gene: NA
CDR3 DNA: TGTGCCACCAGCAGAGAAGACAGCTCCTACAATGAGCAGTTCTTC
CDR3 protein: CATSREDSSYNEQFF

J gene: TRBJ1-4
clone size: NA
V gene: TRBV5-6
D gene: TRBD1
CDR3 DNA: TGTGCCAGCAGCCTTGGGGACAGGGCGGGACTGTTTTTT
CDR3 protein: CASSLGDRAGLFF

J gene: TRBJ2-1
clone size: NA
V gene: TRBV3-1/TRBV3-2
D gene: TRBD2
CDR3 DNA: TGTGCCAGCAGCCAAGGCCAGCGGGAGTTCGATGAGCAGTTCTTC
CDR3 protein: CASSQGQREFDEQFF

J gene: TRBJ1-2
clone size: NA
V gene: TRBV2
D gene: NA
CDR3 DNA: TGTGCCAGCATTGGCGACAGTGGGTTTAACTATGGCTACACCTTC
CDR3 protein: CASIGDSGFNYGYTF